In its sample, the clone carrying this TCR beta chain was seen once. This sample was included in a study of T cell responses to AZD1222 COVID-19 vaccine. Profiled with immunoSEQ multiplex PCR; TCRdb holds only in-frame clones, not every one. The sample lists some 180,000 clones; 90% to 95% were seen once. The V end was cut by 0 bases, the J end by 0 bases, with 10 bases between. Germline assignment: CDR1 SGHNT and CDR2 YYREEE (reference sequence). The CDR3 covers 15 residues. The sequences come from peripheral blood, collected 28 days after the second dose of the MenACWY control vaccine. J is TRBJ2-7 and V is TRBV5-4; D unresolved. The sequence came from an adult who received the MenACWY meningococcal vaccine as a control. This CDR3 reads CASSLDGSLSYEQYF. The CDR3 DNA sequence: TGTGCCAGCAGCTTGGATGGCAGCCTCTCCTACGAGCAGTACTTC.